This T cell receptor (beta chain) was sequenced during a study of blood T cell repertoires in COVID-19. Study-wide context: COVID-19 samples collected from the United States, Italy and Spain covered acute and convalescent phases. T cells, B-cell-depleted T cells, or PBMCs supplied cDNA or gDNA.

Germline lookup yields CDR1 MNHNS and CDR2 SASEGT. V dropped 2 bases and J dropped 7; count of bases not matched to a gene: 10. The CDR3 has 15 residues. In the original processing: By means of reference gene primer amplification, nucleated cell counts were estimated. TCRdb's table, derived via immunoSEQ multiplex PCR, lists solely in-frame clones and lacks some. The DNA was the basis for D and trimming; V, J and clone size are from that table. The sample shows roughly 250,000 clones, around 82% of them seen only once. This receptor was taken from a woman older than 75 with active or convalescent COVID-19. This sequence joins TRBV6-1 and TRBJ2-7; TRBD2 matches at 8 bases. The sequenced material came from peripheral blood. The CDR3 sequence is CASSELGGRPWEQYF. CDR3 DNA sequence: TGTGCCAGCAGTGAACTAGGCGGGAGGCCGTGGGAGCAGTACTTC.